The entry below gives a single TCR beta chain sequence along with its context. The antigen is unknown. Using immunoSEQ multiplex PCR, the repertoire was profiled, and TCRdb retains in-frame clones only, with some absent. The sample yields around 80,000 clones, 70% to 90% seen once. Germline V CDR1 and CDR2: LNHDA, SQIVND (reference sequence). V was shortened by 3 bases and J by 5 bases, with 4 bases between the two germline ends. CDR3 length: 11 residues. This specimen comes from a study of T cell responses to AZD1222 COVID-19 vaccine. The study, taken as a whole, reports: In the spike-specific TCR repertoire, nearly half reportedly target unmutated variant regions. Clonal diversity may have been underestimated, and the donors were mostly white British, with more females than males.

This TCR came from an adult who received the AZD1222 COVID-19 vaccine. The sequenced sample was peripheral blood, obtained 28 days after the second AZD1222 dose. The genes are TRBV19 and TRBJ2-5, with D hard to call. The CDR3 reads CASSMGETQYF. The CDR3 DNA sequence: TGTGCCAGTAGTATGGGGGAGACCCAGTACTTC.